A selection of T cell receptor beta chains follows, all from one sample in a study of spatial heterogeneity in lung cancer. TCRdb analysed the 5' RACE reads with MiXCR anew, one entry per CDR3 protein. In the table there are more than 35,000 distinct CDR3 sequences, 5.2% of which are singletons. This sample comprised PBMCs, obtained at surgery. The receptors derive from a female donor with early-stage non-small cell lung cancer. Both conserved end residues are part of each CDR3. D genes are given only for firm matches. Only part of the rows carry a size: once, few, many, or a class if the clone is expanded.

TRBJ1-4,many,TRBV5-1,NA,TGCGCCAGCAGCTTGGGGCCCGCAGGCTTTGACCCTTTT,CASSLGPAGFDPF
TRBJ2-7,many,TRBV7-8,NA,TGTGCCAGCAGCTTAGCGAGCCCGGCGGTCCCCTACGAGCAGTACTTC,CASSLASPAVPYEQYF
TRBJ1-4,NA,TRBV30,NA,TGTGCCTGGACCTTCGGGGGCCACGAAAGGGAAAAACTGTTTTTT,CAWTFGGHEREKLFF
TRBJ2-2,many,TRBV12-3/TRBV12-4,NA,TGTGCCAGCACCGCAGGTGCCGGGGAGCTGTTTTTT,CASTAGAGELFF
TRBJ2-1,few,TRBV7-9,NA,TGTGCCAGCAGCTTCGGGGAAAATGAGCAGTTCTTC,CASSFGENEQFF
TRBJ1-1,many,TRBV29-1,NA,TGCAGCGTTGAAGTATTACAGACGAACACTGAAGCTTTCTTT,CSVEVLQTNTEAFF
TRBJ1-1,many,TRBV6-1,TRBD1,TGTGCCAGCAGCTGGGGTCCCGGGACAGGGAGAGTGGACACTGAAGCTTTCTTT,CASSWGPGTGRVDTEAFF
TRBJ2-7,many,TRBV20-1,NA,TGCAGTGCTAGAGATGGAAACAATCCCTACGAGCAGTACTTC,CSARDGNNPYEQYF
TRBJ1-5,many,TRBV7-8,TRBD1,TGTGCCAGCAGCTTAGATTGGGACAGGGGAAATCAGCCCCAGCATTTT,CASSLDWDRGNQPQHF
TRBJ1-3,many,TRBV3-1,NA,TGTGCCAGCAGCCAAGGGAACCACAACGGAAACACCATATATTTT,CASSQGNHNGNTIYF
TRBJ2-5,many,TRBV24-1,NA,TGTGCCACCAGTGTTGGTGAGACCCAGTACTTC,CATSVGETQYF
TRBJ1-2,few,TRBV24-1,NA,TGTGCCACCAGTAAGGGCCTTAACTACACCTTC,CATSKGLNYTF
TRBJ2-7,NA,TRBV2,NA,TGTGCCAGCAGGGGAGACAGAGAGACCTACGAGCAGTACTTC,CASRGDRETYEQYF
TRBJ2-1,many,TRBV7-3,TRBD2,TGTGCCAGCAGCTTAGTCGGGCCTAGCGGGGGCAATGAGCAGTTCTTC,CASSLVGPSGGNEQFF
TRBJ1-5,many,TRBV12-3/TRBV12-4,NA,TGTGCCAGCAGTTTATCTGGCAGGGTAATTAAGCCCCAGCATTTT,CASSLSGRVIKPQHF
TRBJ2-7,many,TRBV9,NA,TGTGCCAGTAGCACAGGGCTGGGGTCCTACGAGCAGTACTTC,CASSTGLGSYEQYF
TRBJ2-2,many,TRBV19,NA,TGTGCCAGTAGTATCGCCCTCACCGGGGAGCTGTTTTTT,CASSIALTGELFF
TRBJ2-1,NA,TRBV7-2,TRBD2,TGTGCCAGCAGCAGTATGATGGGACTAGAGTACAATGAGCAGTTCTTC,CASSSMMGLEYNEQFF
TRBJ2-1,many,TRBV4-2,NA,TGTGCCAGCAGCCAAGATCTCGGAGGGGCGGAATACAATGAGCAGTTCTTC,CASSQDLGGAEYNEQFF
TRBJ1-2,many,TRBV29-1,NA,TGCAGCGTTCGACTGGTCTATGGCTACACCTTC,CSVRLVYGYTF
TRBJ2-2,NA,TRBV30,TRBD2,TGTGCCTGGAGTATCCGGACTAGCGGGGGTGGCAACACCGGGGAGCTGTTTTTT,CAWSIRTSGGGNTGELFF
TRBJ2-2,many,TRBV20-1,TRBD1,TGCAGTGCTCGGGAGACAGGGGTGACCGGGGAGCTGTTTTTT,CSARETGVTGELFF
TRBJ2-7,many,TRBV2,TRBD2,TGTGCCAGCAATAGCGGGGGGCCCTCCTACGAGCAGTACTTC,CASNSGGPSYEQYF
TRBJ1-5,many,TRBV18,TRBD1,TGTGCCAGCTCCGGACAGGGGGCATCGGGTGGGGATCAGCCCCAGCATTTT,CASSGQGASGGDQPQHF
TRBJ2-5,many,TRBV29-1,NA,TGCAGCGTTGACTCCAGCGGAGGGGAGACCCAGTACTTC,CSVDSSGGETQYF
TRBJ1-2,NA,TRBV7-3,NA,TGTGCCAGCAGCGCAACGGGGAGTAGCTACACCTTC,CASSATGSSYTF
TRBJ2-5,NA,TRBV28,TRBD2,TGTGCCAGCAGTTTCCAACTAGCGGGGGGGCTTGAGACCCAGTACTTC,CASSFQLAGGLETQYF
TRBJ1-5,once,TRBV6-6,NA,TGTGCCAGCAGTTACCGGATGTCCAGGACAAGGAGTCAGCCCCAGCATTTT,CASSYRMSRTRSQPQHF
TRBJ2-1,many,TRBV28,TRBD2,TGTGCCAGCAGTTTAGGACTAGCGGAAGACAATGAGCAGTTCTTC,CASSLGLAEDNEQFF
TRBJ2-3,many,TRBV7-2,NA,TGTGCCAACCCTAGGAATACGCAGTATTTT,CANPRNTQYF
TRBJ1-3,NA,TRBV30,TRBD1,TGTGCCTGGAAACCACAGGGGTACGGAAACACCATATATTTT,CAWKPQGYGNTIYF